The rows below give T cell receptor beta chains drawn from one sample of a study of T cells in Graves' hyperthyroidism and ophthalmopathy. From the multiplex PCR reads, TCRdb called clonotypes with MiXCR, one entry per CDR3 protein. Altogether under 350,000 distinct CDR3 sequences are present, about a sixth being singletons, with the ten largest covering about 50%. Material for sequencing was blood. The receptors come from a woman aged 55-69 years with Graves' ophthalmopathy. Both conserved end residues are part of each CDR3. The D gene is left open where the match is weak. The size entry is marked missing in some rows and otherwise reads once, few, many or a size class.

many,NA,TRBV6-5,TRBJ1-4,CASSYSNGGAEKLFF,TGTGCCAGCAGTTACTCGAACGGGGGGGCAGAAAAACTGTTTTTT
NA,NA,TRBV4-2,TRBJ2-3,CASSQGRDVGRPRDTQYF,TGTGCCAGCAGCCAAGGGCGGGATGTGGGCCGCCCCCGCGATACGCAGTATTTT
NA,NA,TRBV4-3,TRBJ2-1,CASSQDSSSYNEQFF,TGCGCCAGCAGCCAAGATTCCAGCTCCTACAATGAGCAGTTCTTC
NA,TRBD2,TRBV7-3,TRBJ2-5,CASSLSLAGGTETQYF,TGTGCCAGCAGCTTATCCCTAGCGGGAGGGACAGAGACCCAGTACTTC
NA,NA,TRBV19,TRBJ1-2,CASTRTERYGYTF,TGTGCCAGTACCCGGACTGAAAGATATGGCTACACCTTC
many,NA,TRBV20-1,TRBJ1-5,CSAARSGEVNQPQHF,TGCAGTGCCGCGAGATCAGGGGAAGTCAATCAGCCCCAGCATTTT
few,NA,TRBV7-8,TRBJ2-7,CASTPSPSSYEQYF,TGTGCCAGCACCCCAAGCCCTAGCTCCTACGAGCAGTACTTC
few,TRBD2,TRBV6-1,TRBJ2-7,CASSVSSGRSSEQYF,TGTGCCAGCAGTGTCTCTAGCGGGAGATCTTCCGAGCAGTACTTC
few,NA,TRBV4-1,TRBJ1-4,CASSQDGQTTGKLFF,TGCGCCAGCAGCCAAGATGGACAAACGACGGGAAAACTGTTTTTT
many,TRBD1,TRBV6-1,TRBJ2-6,CASRNTGTGGSGANVLTF,TGTGCCAGCAGGAACACCGGGACAGGGGGCTCTGGGGCCAACGTCCTGACTTTC
few,NA,TRBV4-3,TRBJ2-7,CASSQDIGDLGEQYF,TGCGCCAGCAGCCAAGATATTGGGGATCTCGGCGAGCAGTACTTC
many,TRBD1,TRBV27,TRBJ2-5,CASSGDRVRETQYF,TGTGCCAGCAGTGGTGACAGGGTGAGGGAGACCCAGTACTTC
many,TRBD2,TRBV24-1,TRBJ2-1,CATSDKVGGVLGQFF,TGTGCCACCAGTGATAAGGTGGGGGGGGTATTGGGGCAGTTCTTC
many,TRBD1,TRBV5-1,TRBJ1-5,CASSLGQGAGQPQHF,TGCGCCAGCAGCTTGGGACAGGGGGCGGGACAGCCCCAGCATTTT
many,NA,TRBV11-2,TRBJ1-1,CASNFNGNTEAFF,TGTGCCAGCAACTTCAACGGTAACACTGAAGCTTTCTTT
few,TRBD2,TRBV28,TRBJ2-2,CASSPPGLALTGSTGELFF,TGTGCCAGCAGTCCCCCCGGACTAGCGCTCACTGGAAGCACCGGGGAGCTGTTTTTT
NA,NA,TRBV6-1,TRBJ1-1,CASGEAPGLNTEAFF,TGTGCCAGCGGTGAAGCCCCGGGACTGAACACTGAAGCTTTCTTT
once,NA,TRBV11-2,TRBJ2-7,CASSLVREDYEQYF,TGTGCCAGCAGCTTAGTTCGGGAAGACTACGAGCAGTACTTC
NA,NA,TRBV27,TRBJ2-7,CASSLVGSGVYEQYF,TGTGCCAGCAGTTTAGTAGGGAGCGGCGTCTACGAGCAGTACTTC
NA,NA,TRBV12-3/TRBV12-4,TRBJ2-3,CASSLGGSADTQYF,TGTGCCAGCAGTTTAGGCGGCAGCGCAGATACGCAGTATTTT
NA,NA,TRBV9,TRBJ1-4,CAGSVERGINEKLFF,TGTGCCGGCAGCGTAGAAAGAGGGATTAATGAAAAACTGTTTTTT
NA,NA,TRBV27,TRBJ1-4,CASGRQSPPNEKLFF,TGTGCCAGCGGACGCCAGTCGCCGCCTAATGAAAAACTGTTTTTT
few,NA,TRBV4-1,TRBJ1-6,CASSQSRARRNSPLHF,TGCGCCAGCAGCCAAAGCAGGGCCCGGAGGAATTCACCCCTCCACTTT
few,TRBD1,TRBV5-1,TRBJ2-7,CASSLDRVPYEQYF,TGCGCCAGCAGCCTGGACAGGGTCCCCTACGAGCAGTACTTC
many,TRBD2,TRBV20-1,TRBJ2-7,CSARDPSGSSYEQYF,TGCAGTGCTAGAGATCCCAGCGGGAGCTCCTACGAGCAGTACTTC
many,NA,TRBV7-2,TRBJ1-1,CASSLERRTEAFF,TGTGCCAGCAGCTTAGAACGTAGGACTGAAGCTTTCTTT
NA,TRBD1,TRBV28,TRBJ1-1,CASRKTGVVGTEAFF,TGTGCCAGCAGAAAAACAGGGGTTGTTGGCACTGAAGCTTTCTTT
NA,NA,TRBV4-3,TRBJ1-1,CASSQIPGGNTEAFF,TGCGCCAGCAGCCAAATTCCGGGCGGGAACACTGAAGCTTTCTTT
many,NA,TRBV2,TRBJ1-2,CASSEIGNYGYTF,TGTGCCAGCAGTGAGATAGGGAACTATGGCTACACCTTC
NA,NA,TRBV7-8,TRBJ1-1,CASRISMNTEAFF,TGTGCCAGCAGGATCAGTATGAACACTGAAGCTTTCTTT
few,TRBD2,TRBV28,TRBJ2-1,CASSFRWGQRGVYNEQFF,TGTGCCAGCAGTTTTCGGTGGGGCCAGCGGGGGGTTTACAATGAGCAGTTCTTC
many,NA,TRBV10-3,TRBJ2-4,CAISESGGRNIQYF,TGTGCCATCAGTGAGTCAGGGGGAAGGAACATTCAGTACTTC
many,NA,TRBV2,TRBJ2-2,CASNGQRNTGELFF,TGTGCCAGCAACGGACAGCGAAACACCGGGGAGCTGTTTTTT
many,NA,TRBV2,TRBJ1-5,CASSLMDNQPQHF,TGTGCCAGCAGTTTAATGGACAATCAGCCCCAGCATTTT
many,NA,TRBV5-8,TRBJ1-1,CASSLFGSGANTEAFF,TGTGCCAGCAGCTTGTTTGGTTCCGGAGCAAACACTGAAGCTTTCTTT
many,NA,TRBV6-2/TRBV6-3,TRBJ2-3,CASSYSRGSTDTQYF,TGTGCCAGCAGTTACTCTCGGGGGAGCACAGATACGCAGTATTTT
few,NA,TRBV11-2,TRBJ2-1,CASSLDRSGIQFF,TGTGCCAGCAGCTTAGATCGATCGGGTATTCAGTTCTTC
many,TRBD1,TRBV20-1,TRBJ1-2,CSGGAGGPSYGYTF,TGCAGTGGAGGGGCAGGGGGCCCCTCCTATGGCTACACCTTC
few,TRBD1,TRBV6-1,TRBJ2-1,CASRNSGTGGWDEQFF,TGTGCCAGCAGGAACTCCGGGACAGGGGGCTGGGATGAGCAGTTCTTC
many,NA,TRBV13,TRBJ1-1,CASSLGPGTLGTEAFF,TGTGCCAGCAGCTTAGGCCCCGGGACCCTAGGGACTGAAGCTTTCTTT